The sequence of this TCR beta chain was determined in a study of blood T cell repertoires in COVID-19. Background on the study: Italy, Spain and the United States were the sources of the convalescent and acute COVID-19 samples.

Profiling relied on immunoSEQ multiplex PCR, and the TCRdb table lists in-frame clones only, not all of them. The sample holds approximately 130,000 clones, approximately 86% seen once. The J segment lost 15 bases and the V segment lost 0 bases, leaving 13 bases of the junction unmatched. Germline V gene sequence: CDR1 MRHNA, CDR2 SNTAGT. The CDR3 contains 15 residues. Sequenced: peripheral blood. The sequence was obtained from a woman aged 45-59 years who had recovered from COVID-19. This chain uses TRBV6-4 with TRBJ2-1, with 8 bases matching TRBD2. DNA of the CDR3: TGTGCCAGCAGTGACTCGATGGTAGCGGGGTCCCTCCGGTTCTTC. Translation gives CASSDSMVAGSLRFF.